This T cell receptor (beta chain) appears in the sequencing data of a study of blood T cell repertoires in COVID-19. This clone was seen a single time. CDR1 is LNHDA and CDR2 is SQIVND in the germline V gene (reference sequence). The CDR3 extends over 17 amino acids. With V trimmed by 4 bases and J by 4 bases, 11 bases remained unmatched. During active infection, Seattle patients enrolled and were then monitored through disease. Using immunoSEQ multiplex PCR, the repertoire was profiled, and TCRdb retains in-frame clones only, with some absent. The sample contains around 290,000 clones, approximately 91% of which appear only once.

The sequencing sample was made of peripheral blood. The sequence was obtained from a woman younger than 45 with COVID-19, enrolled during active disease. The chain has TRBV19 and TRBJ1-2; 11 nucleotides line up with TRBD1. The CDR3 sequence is CASSKTVDRGLLYGYTF. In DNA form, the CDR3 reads TGTGCCAGTAGTAAGACCGTGGACAGGGGGCTTCTCTATGGCTACACCTTC.